The 9 T cell receptor beta chains below come from one sample, sequenced in a study of Ad26.COV2.S vaccination and SARS-CoV-2 variants. As to treatment: about 20 received Ad26.COV2.S at low or high dose, single or two shots; about 5 received placebo; per-sample allocation not given. The study sampled participants on day 63 after the first vaccine or placebo injection. TCRdb keeps only in-frame clones here, not all; method: immunoSEQ multiplex PCR. The sample consists of around 300,000 clones, around 89% of them appearing once. Sequenced here: peripheral blood, sampled in a trial of Ad26.COV2.S vaccine versus placebo. These receptors came from a person aged 18-65 years who received the Ad26.COV2.S COVID-19 vaccine or a placebo.

V and J are TRBV5-1 and TRBJ1-2; 7 bases fit TRBD1. The CDR3 sequence is 15 residues long. Trimming at V came to 0 bases and at J to 4 bases, leaving 6 bases not matched to a gene. CDR1 is SGHRS, CDR2 YFSETQ, per germline. DNA for the CDR3: TGCGCCAGCAGCTTGGGAGGGGGCAGTAGCTATGGCTACACCTTC. Translated: CASSLGGGSSYGYTF.

J is TRBJ1-1 and V is TRBV28, with D possibly being TRBD1 (6 bases). Germline V CDR1 and CDR2: MDHEN, SYDVKM. V lost 5 bases to trimming and J lost 1 base, with 11 bases between them. CDR3 length: 14 amino acids. The CDR3: CASSLTTGNTEAFF. The CDR3 nucleotides are TGTGCCAGCAGTCTCACGACAGGGAACACTGAAGCTTTCTTT.

The chain joins TRBV6-5 to TRBJ2-2; D remains ambiguous. Trimming removed 0 bases from V and 4 bases from J, with 9 bases in between. The CDR3 is 15 residues long. CDR1 and CDR2 from the germline V gene are MNHEY and SVGAGI. The CDR3 reads CASSYSLPTTGELFF. For the CDR3, the DNA is TGTGCCAGCAGTTACTCGTTGCCCACCACCGGGGAGCTGTTTTTT.

This clone was observed once. The chain employs TRBV11-2 and TRBJ2-3, with D tentatively TRBD1 (6 bases). This CDR3 spans 15 amino acids. The V end was cut by 7 bases, the J end by 6 bases, with 20 bases between. Looked up from germline, CDR1 is SGHAT and CDR2 is FQNNGV. CDR3 sequence (DNA): TGTGCCAGCAAAACAGGGTATTCGTCGGGCGATACGCAGTATTTT. This encodes CASKTGYSSGDTQYF.

The chain carries TRBV29-1 and TRBJ1-1; no definite D call. V dropped 5 bases and J dropped 0 bases, with 7 bases sitting between them. CDR3 length: 12 residues. The germline gives CDR1 SQVTM, CDR2 ANQGSEA. The CDR3 here is CSVLDLNTEAFF. In DNA, the CDR3 is TGCAGCGTTTTGGACCTGAACACTGAAGCTTTCTTT.

The chain employs TRBV10-3 and TRBJ1-1, with D perhaps TRBD1 (5 bases). The CDR3 extends over 14 amino acids. V gave up 7 bases and J gave up 3 bases, with 15 bases separating them. Germline V gene data show CDR1 as ENHRY and CDR2 as SYGVKD. The CDR3 is CAITISGWDTEAFF. For the CDR3, the DNA is TGTGCCATCACGATTTCAGGGTGGGACACTGAAGCTTTCTTT.

V is TRBV6-2 or TRBV6-3 and J is TRBJ2-1, with 8 nucleotides matching TRBD2. The CDR3 is 16 amino acids. J was trimmed by 1 base and V by 6 bases; bases with no gene match: 8. CDR1 and CDR2 (germline): MNHEY, SVGEGT. The CDR3 DNA follows: TGTGCCAGCAGCCCACTAGCGGCCTATTCCTACAATGAGCAGTTCTTC. It codes for CASSPLAAYSYNEQFF.

This clone was observed a few times. The chain employs TRBV15 and TRBJ2-7; D assignment may be TRBD1 or TRBD2 (5 bases each). There are 16 residues in the CDR3. CDR1 LNHNV and CDR2 YYDKDF come from the germline V gene (reference sequence). V was shortened by 2 bases and J by 7 bases, with 21 bases between the two germline ends. This CDR3 is CATSRSIGTSYDEQYF. CDR3 bases: TGTGCCACCAGCAGAAGTATAGGGACCTCCTACGATGAGCAGTACTTC.

This sequence joins TRBV28 and TRBJ2-1, with 13 bases lining up with TRBD2. The CDR3 is 13 residues long. J was trimmed by 15 bases and V by 6 bases; bases with no gene match: 8. CDR1 is MDHEN and CDR2 is SYDVKM in the germline V gene. For the CDR3, the DNA is TGTGCCAGCAGACTGACTAGCGGGAGGAGTTCGTTCTTC. Its translation: CASRLTSGRSSFF. Filled out from reference TRBV28 and TRBJ2-1, the complete variable domain reads DVKVTQSSRYLVKRTGEKVFLECVQDMDHENMFWYRQDPGLGLRLIYFSYDVKMKEKGDIPEGYSVSREKKERFSLILESASTNQTSMYLCASRLTSGRSSFFGPGTRLTVL.